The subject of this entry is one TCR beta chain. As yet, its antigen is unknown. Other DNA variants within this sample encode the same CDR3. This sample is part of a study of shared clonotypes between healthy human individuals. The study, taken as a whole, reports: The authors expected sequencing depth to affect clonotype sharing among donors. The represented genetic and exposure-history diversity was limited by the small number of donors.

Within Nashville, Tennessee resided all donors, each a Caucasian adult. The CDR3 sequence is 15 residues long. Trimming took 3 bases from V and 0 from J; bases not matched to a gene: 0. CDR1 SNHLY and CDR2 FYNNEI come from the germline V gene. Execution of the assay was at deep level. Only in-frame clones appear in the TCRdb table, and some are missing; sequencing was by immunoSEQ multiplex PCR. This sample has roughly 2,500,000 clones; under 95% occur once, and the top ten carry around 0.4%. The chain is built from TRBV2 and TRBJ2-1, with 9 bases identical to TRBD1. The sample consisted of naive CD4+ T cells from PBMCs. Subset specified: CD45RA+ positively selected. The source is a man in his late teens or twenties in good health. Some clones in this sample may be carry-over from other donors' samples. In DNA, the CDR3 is TGTGCCAGCAGTGAGGACAGGGGCTCCTACAATGAGCAGTTCTTC. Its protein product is CASSEDRGSYNEQFF. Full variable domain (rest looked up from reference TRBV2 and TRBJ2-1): EPEVTQTPSHQVTQMGQEVILRCVPISNHLYFYWYRQILGQKVEFLVSFYNNEISEKSEIFDDQFSVERPDGSNFTLKIRSTKLEDSAMYFCASSEDRGSYNEQFFGPGTRLTVL.